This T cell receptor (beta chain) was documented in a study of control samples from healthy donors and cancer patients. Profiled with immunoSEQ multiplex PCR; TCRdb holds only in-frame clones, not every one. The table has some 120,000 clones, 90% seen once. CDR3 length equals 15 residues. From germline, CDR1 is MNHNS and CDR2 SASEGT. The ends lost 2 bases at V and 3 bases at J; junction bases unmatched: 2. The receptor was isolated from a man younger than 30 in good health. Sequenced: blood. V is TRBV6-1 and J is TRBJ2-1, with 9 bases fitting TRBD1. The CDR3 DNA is TGTGCCAGCAGTGAAATGGGACAGGGCTACAATGAGCAGTTCTTC. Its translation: CASSEMGQGYNEQFF.